A selection of T cell receptor beta chains follows, all from one sample in a study of beta chain features in type 1 diabetes. The table came from immunoSEQ multiplex PCR; TCRdb's copy has only in-frame clones and leaves some out. There are about 160,000 clones in the sample; 7.8% occur only once, and approximately 1% lies in the top ten. Sequenced input: central memory CD4+ T cells from blood. These receptors were obtained from a woman in her thirties or forties with type 1 diabetes. CDR3s include the opening cysteine and the closing phenylalanine or tryptophan. The D gene is left open where the match is weak. Clone size, where shown, is once, few, many, or a class for clones that have expanded.

d_gene | j_gene | v_gene | abundance | CDR3nt | CDR3aa
- | TRBJ1-2 | TRBV28 | - | TGTGCCAGCAGTTTATGGAGCGGGGGTCGGGGCTACACCTTC | CASSLWSGGRGYTF
TRBD1 | TRBJ1-4 | TRBV29-1 | few | TGCAGCGCCGGGGACAGGACCATAGATGAAAAACTGTTTTTT | CSAGDRTIDEKLFF
- | TRBJ1-5 | TRBV4-2 | few | TGTGCCAGCAGCCAAGAGGACACTCAGCCCCAGCATTTT | CASSQEDTQPQHF
TRBD2 | TRBJ2-1 | TRBV4-3 | - | TGCGCCAGCAGCCGGACTAGCGGGGACAATGAGCAGTTCTTC | CASSRTSGDNEQFF
- | TRBJ1-5 | TRBV27 | many | TGTGCCAGCAGTTTTACGGGGAATCAGCCCCAGCATTTT | CASSFTGNQPQHF
TRBD1 | TRBJ1-5 | TRBV18 | few | TGTGCCAGCTCACTCACAGGGGACAACAATCAGCCCCAGCATTTT | CASSLTGDNNQPQHF
- | TRBJ1-6 | TRBV4-3 | - | TGCGCCAGCAGCCAAGATCTTGGAGTTATTAATTCACCCCTCCACTTT | CASSQDLGVINSPLHF
TRBD1 | TRBJ1-6 | TRBV5-6 | - | TGTGCCAGCCAGCTTGAGGGGGGGACAGGCCTCCCAGATGGGCCCCTCCACTTT | CASQLEGGTGLPDGPLHF
- | TRBJ1-4 | TRBV2 | few | TGTGCCAGCAGACTACTTCTCCTGGGGGGTGAAAAACTGTTTTTT | CASRLLLLGGEKLFF
- | TRBJ1-5 | TRBV7-3 | - | TGTGCCAGCAGCTTCGGCAGGGGTGTGAGCAATCAGCCCCAGCATTTT | CASSFGRGVSNQPQHF
TRBD2 | TRBJ2-7 | TRBV7-8 | few | TGTGCCAGCAGCTTAGGTCCTAGCGGGGACGAGCAGTACTTC | CASSLGPSGDEQYF
- | TRBJ1-1 | TRBV27 | few | TGTGCCAGCAGTCGCAATCAGGGCACTGAAGCTTTCTTT | CASSRNQGTEAFF
- | TRBJ2-6 | TRBV7-2 | - | TGTGCCAGCAGCCCCCGTTTTGGGGCCAACGTCCTGACTTTC | CASSPRFGANVLTF
- | TRBJ2-1 | TRBV18 | - | TGTGCCAGCTCACCTTTGGCGGATTCCTACAATGAGCAGTTCTTC | CASSPLADSYNEQFF
TRBD2 | TRBJ2-6 | TRBV7-9 | few | TGTGCCAGCAGCTTACTGACTAGCGGAGCCTCTGGGGCCAACGTCCTGACTTTC | CASSLLTSGASGANVLTF
- | TRBJ2-1 | TRBV27 | once | TGTGCCAGCAGTTTATATCTATTCCAAGAGAGTGAGCAGTTCTTC | CASSLYLFQESEQFF
- | TRBJ2-1 | TRBV7-8 | few | TGTGCCAGCAGCCCCGAGCGAGGGAAAGGAGACAATGAGCAGTTCTTC | CASSPERGKGDNEQFF
- | TRBJ2-1 | TRBV6-5 | - | TGTGCCAGCAGCCCGGAGCAGTTCTTC | CASSPEQFF
- | TRBJ1-2 | TRBV18 | few | TGTGCCAGCTCACGAGACGGAGGGGTAGGCTACACCTTC | CASSRDGGVGYTF
- | TRBJ2-6 | TRBV19 | few | TGTGCCAGTAGTCGAACCACAGCCAGGGCCGGCGGGGCCAACGTCCTGACTTTC | CASSRTTARAGGANVLTF
TRBD1 | TRBJ1-1 | TRBV13 | few | TGTGCCAGCAGCTTAACACAGGGGTGGACTGAAGCTTTCTTT | CASSLTQGWTEAFF
- | TRBJ2-7 | TRBV14 | few | TGTGCCAGCAGCCAAGACAGGGCATCCTACGAGCAGTACTTC | CASSQDRASYEQYF
TRBD2 | TRBJ2-1 | TRBV6-6 | - | TGTGCCAGCAGTACACTAGCGGCAACCTACAATGAGCAGTTCTTC | CASSTLAATYNEQFF
- | TRBJ1-1 | TRBV5-1 | many | TGCGCCAGCAGTGCCCAGGCCGGGGACACTGAAGCTTTCTTT | CASSAQAGDTEAFF
- | TRBJ2-5 | TRBV5-6 | - | TGTGCCAGCAGCACCCGGACAGTAAAAGAGACCCAGTACTTC | CASSTRTVKETQYF
- | TRBJ2-2 | TRBV27 | few | TGTGCCAGCACCAGAGACAGGAACACCGGGGAGCTGTTTTTT | CASTRDRNTGELFF
- | TRBJ1-3 | TRBV28 | - | TGTGTCAGTCAGGGCCTCTCTGGAAACACCATATATTTT | CVSQGLSGNTIYF
TRBD1 | TRBJ1-2 | TRBV18 | few | TGTGCCAGCTCACCAATCGACAGGGGGCAAGGCTACACCTTC | CASSPIDRGQGYTF
TRBD2 | TRBJ2-2 | TRBV2 | - | TGTGCCAGCAGTGCCCCTAGCGGGAGTATGGGCACCGGGGAGCTGTTTTTT | CASSAPSGSMGTGELFF
TRBD2 | TRBJ2-1 | TRBV9 | few | TGTGCCAGCAGCGGGGGACTAGCGGGCTACAATGAGCAGTTCTTC | CASSGGLAGYNEQFF
TRBD1 | TRBJ1-2 | TRBV25-1 | few | TGTGCCAGCGTTGGGACAGGGGGGAACTATGGCTACACCTTC | CASVGTGGNYGYTF
- | TRBJ2-2 | TRBV10-3 | - | TGTGCCATCGATCCAGGCCCAGGGAATCGTCAAACCGGGGAGCTGTTTTTT | CAIDPGPGNRQTGELFF
- | TRBJ1-1 | TRBV6-6 | few | TGTGCCAGCAAATTGTTAAACACTGAAGCTTTCTTT | CASKLLNTEAFF
TRBD1 | TRBJ1-2 | TRBV2 | - | TGTGCCAGCGGAGGGGACAGTGCGAACTATGGCTACACCTTC | CASGGDSANYGYTF
- | TRBJ2-6 | TRBV19 | few | TGTGCCAGTGGCCGAGGTGGGGCCAACGTCCTGACTTTC | CASGRGGANVLTF
- | TRBJ1-3 | TRBV27 | - | TGTGCCAGCAGTTACAGGGATCCGGTAACCTCTGGAAACACCATATATTTT | CASSYRDPVTSGNTIYF
- | TRBJ1-1 | TRBV7-2 | few | TGTGCCAGCAGCGCCCAGTCTCTCACTGAAGCTTTCTTT | CASSAQSLTEAFF
- | TRBJ1-1 | TRBV20-1 | - | TGCAGTGCTCCCCAGAACACTGAAGCTTTCTTT | CSAPQNTEAFF
- | TRBJ1-4 | TRBV4-1 | once | TGCGCCAGCAGCCAAGATTATTACCGCGGGGGAGAAAAACTGTTTTTT | CASSQDYYRGGEKLFF
- | TRBJ2-1 | TRBV7-2 | - | TGTGCCAGCAGCTTATGGGTGGGAGTAGAGAATGAGCAGTTCTTC | CASSLWVGVENEQFF